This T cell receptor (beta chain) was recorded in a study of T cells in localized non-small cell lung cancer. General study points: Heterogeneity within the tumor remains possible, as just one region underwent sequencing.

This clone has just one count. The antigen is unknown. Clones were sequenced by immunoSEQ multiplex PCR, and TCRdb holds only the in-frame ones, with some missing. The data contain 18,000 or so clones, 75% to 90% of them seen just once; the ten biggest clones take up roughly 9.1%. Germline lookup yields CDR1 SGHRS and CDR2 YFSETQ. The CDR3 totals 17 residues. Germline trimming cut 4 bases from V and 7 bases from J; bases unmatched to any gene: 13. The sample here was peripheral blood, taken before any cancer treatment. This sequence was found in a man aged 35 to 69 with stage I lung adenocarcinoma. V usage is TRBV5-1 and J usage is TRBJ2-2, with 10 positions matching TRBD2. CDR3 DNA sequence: TGCGCCAGCAGCGCGTTGCCTAGCGGGGGCGGAAGCGGGGAGCTGTTTTTT. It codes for CASSALPSGGGSGELFF. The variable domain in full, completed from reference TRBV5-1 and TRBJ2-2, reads KAGVTQTPRYLIKTRGQQVTLSCSPISGHRSVSWYQQTPGQGLQFLFEYFSETQRNKGNFPGRFSGRQFSNSRSEMNVSTLELGDSALYLCASSALPSGGGSGELFFGEGSRLTVL.